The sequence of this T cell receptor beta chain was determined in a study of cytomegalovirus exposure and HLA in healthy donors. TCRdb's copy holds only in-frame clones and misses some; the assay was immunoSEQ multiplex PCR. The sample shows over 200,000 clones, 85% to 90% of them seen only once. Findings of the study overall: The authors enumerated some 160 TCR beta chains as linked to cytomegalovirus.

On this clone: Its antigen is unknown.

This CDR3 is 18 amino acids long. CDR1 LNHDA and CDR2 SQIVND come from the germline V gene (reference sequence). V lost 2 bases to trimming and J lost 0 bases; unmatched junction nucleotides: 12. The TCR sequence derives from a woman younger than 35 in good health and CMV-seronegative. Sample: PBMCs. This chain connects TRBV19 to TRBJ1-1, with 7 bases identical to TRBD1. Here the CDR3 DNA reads TGTGCCAGTAGTATAAAAGGAGACAGGGCGTCTATGAACACTGAAGCTTTCTTT. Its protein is CASSIKGDRASMNTEAFF.